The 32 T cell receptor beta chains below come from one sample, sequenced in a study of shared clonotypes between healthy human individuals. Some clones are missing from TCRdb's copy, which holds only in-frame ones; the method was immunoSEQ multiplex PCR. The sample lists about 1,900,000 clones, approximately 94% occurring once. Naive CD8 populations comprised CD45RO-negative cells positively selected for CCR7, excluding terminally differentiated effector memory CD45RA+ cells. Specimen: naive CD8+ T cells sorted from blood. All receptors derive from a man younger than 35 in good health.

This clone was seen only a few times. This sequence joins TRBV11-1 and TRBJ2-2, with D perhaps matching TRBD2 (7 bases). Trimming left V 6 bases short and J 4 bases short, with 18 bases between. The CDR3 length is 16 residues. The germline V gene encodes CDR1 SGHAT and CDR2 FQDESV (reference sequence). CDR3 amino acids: CASSPVGGPSTGELFF. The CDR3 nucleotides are TGTGCCAGCAGTCCCGTGGGGGGGCCGAGCACCGGGGAGCTGTTTTTT.

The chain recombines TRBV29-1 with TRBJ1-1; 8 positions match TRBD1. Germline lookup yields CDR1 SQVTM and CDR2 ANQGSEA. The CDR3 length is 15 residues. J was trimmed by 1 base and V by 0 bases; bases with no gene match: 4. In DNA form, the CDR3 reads TGCAGCGTTGAAGACACCGGGACAGGGAACACTGAAGCTTTCTTT. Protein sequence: CSVEDTGTGNTEAFF.

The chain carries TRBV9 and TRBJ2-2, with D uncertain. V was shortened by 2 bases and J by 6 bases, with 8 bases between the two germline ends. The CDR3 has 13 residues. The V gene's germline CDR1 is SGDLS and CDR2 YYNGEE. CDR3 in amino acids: CASSVQPAGELFF. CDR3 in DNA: TGTGCCAGCAGCGTCCAACCAGCCGGGGAGCTGTTTTTT.

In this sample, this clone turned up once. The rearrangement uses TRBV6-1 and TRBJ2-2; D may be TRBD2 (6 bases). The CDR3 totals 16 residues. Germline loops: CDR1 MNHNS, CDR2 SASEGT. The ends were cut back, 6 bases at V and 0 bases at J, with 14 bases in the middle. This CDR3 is CASRELSGANTGELFF. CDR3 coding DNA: TGTGCCAGCAGGGAACTTAGCGGAGCGAACACCGGGGAGCTGTTTTTT.

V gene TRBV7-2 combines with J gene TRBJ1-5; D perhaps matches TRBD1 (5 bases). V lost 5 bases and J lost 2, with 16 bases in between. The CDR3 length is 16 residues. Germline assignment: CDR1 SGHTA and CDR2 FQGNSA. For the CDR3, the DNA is TGTGCCAGCAGCCCCTCCGGGGGTATGGGCAATCAGCCCCAGCATTTT. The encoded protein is CASSPSGGMGNQPQHF. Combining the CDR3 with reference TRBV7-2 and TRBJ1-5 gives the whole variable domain GAGVSQSPSNKVTEKGKDVELRCDPISGHTALYWYRQSLGQGLEFLIYFQGNSAPDKSGLPSDRFSAERTGGSVSTLTIQRTQQEDSAVYLCASSPSGGMGNQPQHFGDGTRLSIL.

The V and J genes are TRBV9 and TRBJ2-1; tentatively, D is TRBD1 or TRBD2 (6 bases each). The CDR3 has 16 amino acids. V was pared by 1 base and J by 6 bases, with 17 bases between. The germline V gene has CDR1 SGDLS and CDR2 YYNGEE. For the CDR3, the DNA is TGTGCCAGCAGCGTATCCGTTACAGGGAGGCTCAATGAGCAGTTCTTC. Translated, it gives CASSVSVTGRLNEQFF.

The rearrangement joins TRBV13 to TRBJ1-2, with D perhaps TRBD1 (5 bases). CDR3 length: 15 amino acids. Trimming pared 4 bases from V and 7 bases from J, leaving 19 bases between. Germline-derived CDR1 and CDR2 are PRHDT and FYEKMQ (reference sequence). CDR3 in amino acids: CASSSTGTGERGYTF. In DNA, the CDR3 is TGTGCCAGCAGCTCCACCGGGACGGGGGAACGTGGCTACACCTTC.

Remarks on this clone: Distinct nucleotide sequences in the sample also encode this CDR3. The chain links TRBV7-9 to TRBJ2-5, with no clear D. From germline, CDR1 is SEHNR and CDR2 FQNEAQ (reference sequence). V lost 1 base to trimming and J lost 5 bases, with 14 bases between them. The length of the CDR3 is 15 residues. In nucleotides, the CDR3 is TGTGCCAGCAGCTTAGGGGCGGAAGGACGGGAGACCCAGTACTTC. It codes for CASSLGAEGRETQYF. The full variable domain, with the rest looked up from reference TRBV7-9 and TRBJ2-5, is DTGVSQNPRHKITKRGQNVTFRCDPISEHNRLYWYRQTLGQGPEFLTYFQNEAQLEKSRLLSDRFSAERPKGSFSTLEIQRTEQGDSAMYLCASSLGAEGRETQYFGPGTRLLVL.

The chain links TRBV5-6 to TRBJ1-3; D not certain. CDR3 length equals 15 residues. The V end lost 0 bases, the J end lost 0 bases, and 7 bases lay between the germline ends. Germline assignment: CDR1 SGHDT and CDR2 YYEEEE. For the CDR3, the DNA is TGTGCCAGCAGCTTGGGCAGTTCCTCTGGAAACACCATATATTTT. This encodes CASSLGSSSGNTIYF.

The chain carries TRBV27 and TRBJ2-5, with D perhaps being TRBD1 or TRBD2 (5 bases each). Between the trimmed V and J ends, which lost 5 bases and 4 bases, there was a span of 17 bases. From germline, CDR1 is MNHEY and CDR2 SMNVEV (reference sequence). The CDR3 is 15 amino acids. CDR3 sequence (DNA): TGTGCCAGCAGTCCGAACGGGGCCTTGGGAGAGACCCAGTACTTC. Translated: CASSPNGALGETQYF.

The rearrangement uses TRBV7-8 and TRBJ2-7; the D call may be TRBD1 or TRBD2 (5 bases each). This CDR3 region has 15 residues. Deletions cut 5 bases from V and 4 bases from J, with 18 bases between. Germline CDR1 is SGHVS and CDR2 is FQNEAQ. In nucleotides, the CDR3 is TGTGCCAGCAGCCCACAGGAATGGGGGTATTACGAGCAGTACTTC. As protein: CASSPQEWGYYEQYF.

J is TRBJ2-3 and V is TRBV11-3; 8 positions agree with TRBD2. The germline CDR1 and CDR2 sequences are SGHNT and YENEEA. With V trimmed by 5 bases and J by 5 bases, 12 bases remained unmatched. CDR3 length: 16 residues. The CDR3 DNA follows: TGTGCCAGCAGCCCAACTAGCGGCCAGTGGGGAGATACGCAGTATTTT. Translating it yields CASSPTSGQWGDTQYF.

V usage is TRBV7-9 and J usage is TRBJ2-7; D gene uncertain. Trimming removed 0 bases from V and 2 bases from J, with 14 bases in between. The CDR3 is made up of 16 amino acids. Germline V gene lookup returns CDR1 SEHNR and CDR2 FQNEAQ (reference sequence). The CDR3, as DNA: TGTGCCAGCAGCTTAGCGCGCAAGGACCTGACCTACGAGCAGTACTTC. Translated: CASSLARKDLTYEQYF.

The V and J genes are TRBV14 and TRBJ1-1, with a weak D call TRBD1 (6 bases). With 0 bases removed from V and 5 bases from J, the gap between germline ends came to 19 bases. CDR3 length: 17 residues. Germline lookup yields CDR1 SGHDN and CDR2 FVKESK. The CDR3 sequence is CASSQDPGASTRTEAFF. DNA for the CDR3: TGTGCCAGCAGCCAAGATCCGGGGGCGTCAACGCGGACTGAAGCTTTCTTT.

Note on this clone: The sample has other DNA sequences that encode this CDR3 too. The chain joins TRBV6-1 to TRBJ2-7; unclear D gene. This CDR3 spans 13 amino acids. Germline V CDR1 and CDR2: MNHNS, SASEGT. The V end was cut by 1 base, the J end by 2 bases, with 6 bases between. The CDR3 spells CASSEGPAYEQYF. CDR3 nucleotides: TGTGCCAGCAGTGAAGGGCCGGCCTACGAGCAGTACTTC.

In DNA, the CDR3 is TGTGCCAGCAGCTTGCGCTACACCTTC. It codes for CASSLRYTF. V usage is TRBV7-9 and J usage is TRBJ1-2; D ambiguous. Germline V gene sequence: CDR1 SEHNR, CDR2 FQNEAQ (reference sequence). The V end was cut by 3 bases, the J end by 9 bases, with 2 bases between. The CDR3 runs 9 residues.

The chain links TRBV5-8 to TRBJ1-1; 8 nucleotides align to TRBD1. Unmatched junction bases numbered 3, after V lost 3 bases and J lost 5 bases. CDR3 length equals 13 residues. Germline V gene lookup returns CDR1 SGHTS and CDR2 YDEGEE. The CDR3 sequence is CASSYGQGTEAFF. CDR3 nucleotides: TGTGCCAGCAGCTACGGACAGGGAACTGAAGCTTTCTTT.

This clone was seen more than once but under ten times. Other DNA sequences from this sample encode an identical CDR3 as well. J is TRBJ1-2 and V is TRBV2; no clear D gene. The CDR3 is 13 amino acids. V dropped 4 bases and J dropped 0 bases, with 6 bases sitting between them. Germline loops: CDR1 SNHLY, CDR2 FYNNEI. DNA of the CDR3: TGTGCCAGCAGTGGTCAGGCTAACTATGGCTACACCTTC. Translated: CASSGQANYGYTF.

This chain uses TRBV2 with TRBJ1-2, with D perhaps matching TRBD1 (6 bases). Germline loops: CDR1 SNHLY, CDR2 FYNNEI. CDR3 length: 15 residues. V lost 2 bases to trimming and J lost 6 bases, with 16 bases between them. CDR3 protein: CASSEYQGLAHGYTF. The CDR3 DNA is TGTGCCAGCAGTGAATATCAGGGGCTGGCCCATGGCTACACCTTC.

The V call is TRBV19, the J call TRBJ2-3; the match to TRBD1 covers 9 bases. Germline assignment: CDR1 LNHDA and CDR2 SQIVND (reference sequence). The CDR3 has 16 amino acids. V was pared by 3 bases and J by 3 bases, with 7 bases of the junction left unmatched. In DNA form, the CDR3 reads TGTGCCAGTAGTATTGGATGGGACAGGGCGACAGATACGCAGTATTTT. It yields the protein CASSIGWDRATDTQYF. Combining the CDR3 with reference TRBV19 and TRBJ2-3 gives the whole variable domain DGGITQSPKYLFRKEGQNVTLSCEQNLNHDAMYWYRQDPGQGLRLIYYSQIVNDFQKGDIAEGYSVSREKKESFPLTVTSAQKNPTAFYLCASSIGWDRATDTQYFGPGTRLTVL.

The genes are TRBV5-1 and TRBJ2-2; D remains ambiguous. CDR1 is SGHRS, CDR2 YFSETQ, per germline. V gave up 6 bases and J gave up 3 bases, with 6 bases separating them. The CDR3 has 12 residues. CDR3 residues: CASTLHTGELFF. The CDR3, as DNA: TGCGCCAGCACGCTCCACACCGGGGAGCTGTTTTTT.

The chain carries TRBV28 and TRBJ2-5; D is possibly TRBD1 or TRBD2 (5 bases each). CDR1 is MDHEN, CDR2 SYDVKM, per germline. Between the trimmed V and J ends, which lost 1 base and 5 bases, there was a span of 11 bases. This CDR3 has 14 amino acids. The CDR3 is CASSLYRGGETQYF. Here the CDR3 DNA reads TGTGCCAGCAGTTTATATCGGGGCGGGGAGACCCAGTACTTC.

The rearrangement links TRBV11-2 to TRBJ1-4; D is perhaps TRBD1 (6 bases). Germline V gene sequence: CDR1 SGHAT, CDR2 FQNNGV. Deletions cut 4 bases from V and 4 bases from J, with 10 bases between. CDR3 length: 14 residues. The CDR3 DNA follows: TGTGCCAGCAGCTCGGGACACAGTAATGAAAAACTGTTTTTT. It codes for CASSSGHSNEKLFF.

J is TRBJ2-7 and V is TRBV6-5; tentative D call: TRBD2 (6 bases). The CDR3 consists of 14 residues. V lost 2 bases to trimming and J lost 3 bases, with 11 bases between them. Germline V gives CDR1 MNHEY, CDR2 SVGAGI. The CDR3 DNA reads TGTGCCAGCAGTTACCGACTAGTTGGCTACGAGCAGTACTTC. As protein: CASSYRLVGYEQYF.

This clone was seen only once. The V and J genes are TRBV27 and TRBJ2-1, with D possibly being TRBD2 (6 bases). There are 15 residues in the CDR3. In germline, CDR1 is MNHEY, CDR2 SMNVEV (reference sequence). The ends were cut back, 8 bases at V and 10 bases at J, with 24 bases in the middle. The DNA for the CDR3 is TGTGCCAGCTCTTCCCCCCGGGAGACTGTAGGGGAGCAGTTCTTC. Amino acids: CASSSPRETVGEQFF.

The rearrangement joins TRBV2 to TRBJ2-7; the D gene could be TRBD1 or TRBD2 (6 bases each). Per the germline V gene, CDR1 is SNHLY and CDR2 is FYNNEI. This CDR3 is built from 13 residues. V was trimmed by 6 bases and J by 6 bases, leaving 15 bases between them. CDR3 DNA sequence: TGTGCCAGCAGATATACAGGGACTGTCGAGCAGTACTTC. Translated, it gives CASRYTGTVEQYF.

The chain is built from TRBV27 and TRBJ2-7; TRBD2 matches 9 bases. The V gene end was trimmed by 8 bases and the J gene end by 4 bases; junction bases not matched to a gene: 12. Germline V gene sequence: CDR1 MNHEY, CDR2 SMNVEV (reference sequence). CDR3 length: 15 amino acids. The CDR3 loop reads CASGPIAGVGYEQYF. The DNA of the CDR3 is TGTGCCAGCGGTCCCATAGCGGGAGTTGGATACGAGCAGTACTTC.

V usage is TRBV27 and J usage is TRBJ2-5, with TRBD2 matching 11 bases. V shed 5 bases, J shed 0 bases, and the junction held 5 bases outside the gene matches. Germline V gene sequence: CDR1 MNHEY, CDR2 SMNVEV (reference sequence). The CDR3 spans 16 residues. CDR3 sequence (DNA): TGTGCCAGCAGTCCGCTAGCGGGGGGCGACCAAGAGACCCAGTACTTC. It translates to CASSPLAGGDQETQYF.

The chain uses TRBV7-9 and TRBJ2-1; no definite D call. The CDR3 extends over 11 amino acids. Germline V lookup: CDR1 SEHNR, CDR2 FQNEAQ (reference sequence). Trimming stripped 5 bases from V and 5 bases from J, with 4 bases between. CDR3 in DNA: TGTGCCAGCAGCGTAGACAATGAGCAGTTCTTC. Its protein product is CASSVDNEQFF.

The CDR3 region is CASSPKDSFPNYGYTF. In DNA, the CDR3 is TGTGCCAGCAGCCCTAAGGACAGCTTTCCGAACTATGGCTACACCTTC. This chain connects TRBV14 to TRBJ1-2, with D possibly being TRBD1 (6 bases). V was clipped by 4 bases and J by 2 bases, with 17 bases between them. CDR3 length: 16 amino acids. Germline V CDR1 and CDR2: SGHDN, FVKESK.

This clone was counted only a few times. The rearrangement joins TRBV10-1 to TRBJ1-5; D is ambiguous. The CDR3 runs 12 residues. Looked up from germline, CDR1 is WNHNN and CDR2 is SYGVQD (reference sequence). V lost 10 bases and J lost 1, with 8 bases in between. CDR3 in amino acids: CATRGSNQPQHF. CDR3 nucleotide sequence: TGCGCCACCCGAGGAAGCAATCAGCCCCAGCATTTT.

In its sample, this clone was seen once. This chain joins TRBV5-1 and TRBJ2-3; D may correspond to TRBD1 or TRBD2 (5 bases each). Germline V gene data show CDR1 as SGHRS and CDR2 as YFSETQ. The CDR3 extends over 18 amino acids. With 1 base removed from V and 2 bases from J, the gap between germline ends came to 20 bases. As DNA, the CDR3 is TGCGCCAGCAGCTTGCCCGTCGGGGCCGGGGAAATCACAGATACGCAGTATTTT. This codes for CASSLPVGAGEITDTQYF.